This T cell receptor beta chain stems from a study of T cell responses to AZD1222 COVID-19 vaccine. Study results and limitations: The donors showed a predominance of white British ancestry and of females, with possible underestimation of clonal diversity. Recipients of two AZD1222 doses showed rising Spike-specific TCR breadth and depth.

Here immunoSEQ multiplex PCR was the method, and the copy in TCRdb shows in-frame clones only, minus some. Of 120,000 to 150,000 clones detected, 91% appear once; the ten largest clones hold roughly 5%. For this clone: What it recognizes is unknown.

The sequence was collected from an adult in good health. The sample consisted of peripheral blood, taken on day 0 of AZD1222 vaccination.

CDR3 loop: CASSLQGQGDGEQFF. CDR3 nucleotide sequence: TGCGCCAGCAGCTTGCAGGGACAGGGAGACGGTGAGCAGTTCTTC. The chain joins TRBV5-1 to TRBJ2-1; TRBD1 agrees at 9 bases. The CDR3 runs to 15 residues. From germline, CDR1 is SGHRS and CDR2 YFSETQ. Germline trimming cut 1 base from V and 9 bases from J; bases unmatched to any gene: 8.